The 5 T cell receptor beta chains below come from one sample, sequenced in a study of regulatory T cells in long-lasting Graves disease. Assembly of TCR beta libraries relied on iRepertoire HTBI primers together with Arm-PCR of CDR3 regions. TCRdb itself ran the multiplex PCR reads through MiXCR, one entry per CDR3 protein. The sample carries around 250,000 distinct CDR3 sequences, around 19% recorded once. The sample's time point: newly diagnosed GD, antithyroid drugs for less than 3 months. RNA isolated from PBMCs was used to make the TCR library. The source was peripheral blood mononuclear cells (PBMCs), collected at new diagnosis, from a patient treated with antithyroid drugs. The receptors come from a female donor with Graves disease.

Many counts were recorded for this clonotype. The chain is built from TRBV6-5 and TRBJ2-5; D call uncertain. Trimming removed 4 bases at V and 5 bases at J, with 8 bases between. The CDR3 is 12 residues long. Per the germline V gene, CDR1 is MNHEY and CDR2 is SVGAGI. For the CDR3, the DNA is TGTGCCAGCAGTTCTATGGGGGAGACCCAGTACTTC. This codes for CASSSMGETQYF.

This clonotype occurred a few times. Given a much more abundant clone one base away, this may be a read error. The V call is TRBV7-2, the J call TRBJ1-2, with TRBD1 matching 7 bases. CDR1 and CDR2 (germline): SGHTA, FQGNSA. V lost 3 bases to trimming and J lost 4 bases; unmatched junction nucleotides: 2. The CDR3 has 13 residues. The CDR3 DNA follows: TGTGCCAGCAGCTTCGACAGGGTCTATGGCTACACCTTC. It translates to CASSFDRVYGYTF.

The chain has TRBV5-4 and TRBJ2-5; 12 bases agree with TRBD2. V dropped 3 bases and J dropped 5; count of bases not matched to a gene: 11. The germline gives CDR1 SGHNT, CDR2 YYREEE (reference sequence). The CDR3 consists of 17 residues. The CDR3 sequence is CASSSAVLAGGAETQYF. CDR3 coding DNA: TGTGCCAGCAGCTCGGCCGTACTAGCGGGGGGTGCGGAGACCCAGTACTTC.

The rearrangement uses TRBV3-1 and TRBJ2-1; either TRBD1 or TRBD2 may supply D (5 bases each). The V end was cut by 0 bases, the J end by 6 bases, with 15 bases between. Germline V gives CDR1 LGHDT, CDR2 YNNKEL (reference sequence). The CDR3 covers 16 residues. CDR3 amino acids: CASSQEGRARGNEQFF. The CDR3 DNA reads TGTGCCAGCAGCCAAGAGGGGCGGGCAAGAGGCAATGAGCAGTTCTTC.

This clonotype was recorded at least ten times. CDR3 region: CASSRQGGGSPLHF. CDR3 sequence (DNA): TGTGCCAGCAGTAGACAGGGAGGAGGTTCACCCCTCCACTTT. The chain joins TRBV6-1 to TRBJ1-6; 7 nucleotides line up with TRBD1. Trimming cost V 5 bases and J 9 bases; bases outside gene matches: 7. This CDR3 is built from 14 residues. CDR1 is MNHNS and CDR2 is SASEGT in the germline V gene.